This TCR beta chain is drawn from a study of PD-L1 blockade in urothelial cancer. Study-level results: Stronger expansion of tumor-associated clones in blood at 3 weeks distinguished durable-benefit patients.

The V end lost 2 bases, the J end lost 2 bases, and 19 bases lay between the germline ends. CDR3 length equals 18 residues. Germline V gives CDR1 ENHRY, CDR2 SYGVKD. Anywhere from 1 to 8 samples came from each patient, spanning pretreatment and on-treatment. Synthetic spike-ins, TCR analog templates, were added into each PCR. The repertoire was sequenced with immunoSEQ multiplex PCR; TCRdb's copy has only in-frame clones and lacks some. The sample has 45,000 to 60,000 clones, roughly 87% seen once. As concerns this clone: What it binds is unknown.

The material sequenced was PBMCs, taken around atezolizumab (anti-PD-L1) treatment. This chain joins TRBV10-3 and TRBJ2-1; D is possibly TRBD1 (6 bases). The receptor comes from a man aged 55 to 70 with urothelial cancer. The CDR3 DNA sequence: TGTGCCATCAGTGAGCAATCCCCCGGGACAAGTACCTACAATGAGCAGTTCTTC. It is translated as CAISEQSPGTSTYNEQFF.